Shown below are 5 T cell receptor beta chains from a single sample sequenced in a study of blood T cell repertoires in COVID-19 (dated by TCRdb to 2018 to 2021). To prepare the library, the immunoSEQ multiplex PCR assay was applied. TCRdb's version of the immuneACCESS table is confined to in-frame rearrangements and falls short of the full clone set. An unresolved V gene accounts for under half of the shortfall where checked; the remainder is of unknown origin. The table for this sample lists 50,000 to 65,000 clones; more than 70% of them were counted only once. About 15% of the sample belongs to the ten largest clones. Sequencing was carried out using peripheral blood. The source of these receptors is a human donor in a cohort sampled during active COVID-19.

The chain employs TRBV3-1 (or the pseudogene TRBV3-2) and TRBJ2-1; 11 bases align to TRBD1. CDR3 length: 17 amino acids. Germline V gene sequence: CDR1 LGHDT, CDR2 YNNKEL (reference sequence). J gave up 2 bases and V 0 bases, and 3 bases lay outside the gene matches. The CDR3, as DNA: TGTGCCAGCAGCCAAGATGGACAGGGGGCGGCCTACAATGAGCAGTTCTTC. This encodes CASSQDGQGAAYNEQFF.

V is TRBV3-1 (or the pseudogene TRBV3-2) and J is TRBJ2-1; a weak D match, TRBD2 (6 bases). V dropped 2 bases and J dropped 6 bases, with 14 bases sitting between them. The CDR3 has 15 residues. Germline V gene lookup returns CDR1 LGHDT and CDR2 YNNKEL (reference sequence). The CDR3 is CASSQMVGLANEQFF. The CDR3 nucleotides are TGTGCCAGCAGCCAAATGGTGGGACTGGCCAATGAGCAGTTCTTC.

The chain's CDR3 is CASSPGSTGQETQYF. The CDR3 nucleotides are TGTGCCAGCAGCCCCGGGTCCACGGGCCAAGAGACCCAGTACTTC. The chain is built from TRBV25-1 and TRBJ2-5; D is undetermined. The CDR3 contains 15 residues. V dropped 6 bases and J dropped 1 base, with 15 bases sitting between them. Germline-derived CDR1 and CDR2 are MGHDK and SYGVNS.

This clone occurred once. The genes are TRBV5-1 and TRBJ1-3; D is undetermined. Germline CDR1 SGHRS, CDR2 YFSETQ. The CDR3 has 15 residues. V was trimmed by 4 bases and J by 0 bases, leaving 11 bases between them. The chain's CDR3 is CASSPSTTSGNTIYF. CDR3 sequence (DNA): TGCGCCAGCAGCCCTTCCACAACCTCTGGAAACACCATATATTTT.

The rearrangement links TRBV12-5 to TRBJ1-3; 8 bases line up with TRBD1. V lost 4 bases, J lost 0 bases, and 2 bases stayed unmatched. This CDR3 contains 15 residues. Germline CDR1 reads LGHNT; CDR2 reads FRNRAP. Here the CDR3 DNA reads TGTGCTAGTGGTTACAGGGGGATCTCTGGAAACACCATATATTTT. This translates into CASGYRGISGNTIYF.